The 20 T cell receptor beta chains below come from one sample, sequenced in a study of radiation and T cells in renal cell carcinoma. Time point noted: blood 2 weeks post-SBRT. Sample treatment: 15 Gy SBRT to primary tumor, nephrectomy 4 weeks later. Here immunoSEQ multiplex PCR was the method, and the copy in TCRdb shows in-frame clones only, minus some. This table has 40,000 to 60,000 clones, roughly 80% appearing once. The sequencing here drew on blood, taken from a patient whose treatment included radiotherapy and nephrectomy. The receptors derive from a woman in her 70s with renal cell carcinoma.

The chain couples TRBV11-1 to TRBJ2-5; D might be TRBD1 (6 bases). V lost 4 bases to trimming and J lost 1 base, with 10 bases between them. Germline V gene sequence: CDR1 SGHAT, CDR2 FQDESV (reference sequence). The CDR3 contains 14 residues. The chain's CDR3 is CASSSLTGQETQYF. CDR3 DNA: TGTGCCAGCAGCTCACTGACAGGCCAAGAGACCCAGTACTTC.

J is TRBJ2-1 and V is TRBV9; the D gene is possibly TRBD2 (6 bases). The CDR3 runs to 15 residues. Germline CDR1 reads SGDLS; CDR2 reads YYNGEE. V shed 0 bases and J shed 7 bases, with 14 bases lying between them. CDR3 amino acids: CASSVAGTSLNEQFF. DNA for the CDR3: TGTGCCAGCAGCGTAGCGGGAACTAGCCTAAATGAGCAGTTCTTC.

The chain combines TRBV5-1 with TRBJ1-1; possible D gene TRBD1, 5 bases. Trimming took off 2 bases at V and 0 bases at J, with 17 bases between the two ends. The V gene's germline CDR1 is SGHRS and CDR2 YFSETQ. CDR3 length: 17 residues. This CDR3 reads CASSFGAIRDMNTEAFF. The CDR3 nucleotides are TGCGCCAGCAGCTTTGGGGCAATCCGCGATATGAACACTGAAGCTTTCTTT.

This chain connects TRBV5-1 to TRBJ2-5; D is unresolved. This CDR3 contains 14 residues. Per the germline V gene, CDR1 is SGHRS and CDR2 is YFSETQ. V dropped 2 bases and J dropped 2 bases, with 10 bases sitting between them. CDR3 sequence (DNA): TGCGCCAGCAGCTTTGGGGTAGTGCAAGAGACCCAGTACTTC. The encoded protein is CASSFGVVQETQYF.

The chain carries TRBV7-9 and TRBJ2-5; TRBD2 agrees at 9 bases. Germline-derived CDR1 and CDR2 are SEHNR and FQNEAQ (reference sequence). This CDR3 spans 14 amino acids. V lost 7 bases to trimming and J lost 0 bases; unmatched junction nucleotides: 3. The CDR3 nucleotides read TGTGCCAGCACCCAGCGGGGGGACCAAGAGACCCAGTACTTC. Its protein product is CASTQRGDQETQYF.

The rearrangement links TRBV27 to TRBJ1-1; perhaps TRBD1 as D (6 bases). This CDR3 comprises 13 residues. The V and J ends lost 3 bases and 5 bases respectively, with 10 bases between them. From germline, CDR1 is MNHEY and CDR2 SMNVEV (reference sequence). CDR3 nucleotide sequence: TGTGCCAGCAGTTTCACGGGACAAACTGAAGCTTTCTTT. The encoded protein is CASSFTGQTEAFF.

This clone was observed a few times. V usage is TRBV10-1 and J usage is TRBJ1-2, with unresolved D. The CDR3 extends over 16 amino acids. The ends were cut back, 2 bases at V and 7 bases at J, with 20 bases in the middle. Germline CDR1 and CDR2: WNHNN and SYGVQD (reference sequence). As DNA, the CDR3 is TGCGCCAGCAGTGAGCTCTTCGGTCAGATGTTACGTGGCTACACCTTC. Protein product: CASSELFGQMLRGYTF.

This clone was seen a handful of times. J is TRBJ1-1 and V is TRBV25-1; TRBD1 aligns across 7 bases. Trimming cost V 6 bases and J 2 bases; bases outside gene matches: 3. Germline CDR1 MGHDK, CDR2 SYGVNS. The CDR3 is 13 residues long. The CDR3 DNA reads TGTGCCAGCAGGGGACAGAGAAACACTGAAGCTTTCTTT. It translates to CASRGQRNTEAFF.

Comment on this clone: The same CDR3 also results from other DNA sequences found in this sample. This chain uses TRBV7-9 with TRBJ1-2; D possibly corresponds to TRBD1 (5 bases). Germline loops: CDR1 SEHNR, CDR2 FQNEAQ (reference sequence). There are 13 residues in the CDR3. V lost 1 base to trimming and J lost 4 bases, with 7 bases between them. This chain's CDR3 is CASSLGQSYGYTF. Here the CDR3 DNA reads TGTGCCAGCAGCTTAGGACAGTCCTATGGCTACACCTTC.

In its sample, this clone was seen once. This chain links TRBV7-3 with TRBJ2-1; TRBD2 agrees at 10 bases. The V gene end was trimmed by 5 bases and the J gene end by 4 bases; junction bases not matched to a gene: 5. The CDR3 is 15 residues long. Per germline, CDR1 SGHTA and CDR2 FQGTGA. In nucleotides, the CDR3 is TGTGCCAGCAGCCCCGGACTAGCGGCTTACAATGAGCAGTTCTTC. It encodes CASSPGLAAYNEQFF. Using reference TRBV7-3 and TRBJ2-1 for the parts outside the CDR3, the full variable domain is GAGVSQTPSNKVTEKGKYVELRCDPISGHTALYWYRQSLGQGPEFLIYFQGTGAADDSGLPNDRFFAVRPEGSVSTLKIQRTERGDSAVYLCASSPGLAAYNEQFFGPGTRLTVL.

The gene calls are TRBV14 and TRBJ1-1, with no clear D. Trimming stripped 1 base from V and 6 bases from J, with 3 bases between. Per germline, CDR1 SGHDN and CDR2 FVKESK. The CDR3 runs 11 residues. The CDR3 nucleotides read TGTGCCAGCAGCCAAGTATCTGAAGCTTTCTTT. As protein: CASSQVSEAFF.

The gene calls are TRBV9 and TRBJ2-1; tentatively, D is TRBD1 (6 bases). V lost 3 bases and J 10 bases, leaving 14 bases between the germline ends. CDR3 length equals 13 residues. In germline, CDR1 is SGDLS, CDR2 YYNGEE. CDR3 amino acids: CASSEIQGREQFF. CDR3 bases: TGTGCCAGCAGCGAGATACAGGGACGGGAGCAGTTCTTC.

The J gene is TRBJ1-1, the V gene TRBV6-5, with D possibly matching TRBD1 (5 bases). CDR1 and CDR2 from the germline V gene are MNHEY and SVGAGI. The V end lost 6 bases, the J end lost 4 bases, and 15 bases lay between the germline ends. CDR3 length: 14 residues. For the CDR3, the DNA is TGTGCCAGCAGCGGCGCTGGGGGGGGCACTGAAGCTTTCTTT. It specifies CASSGAGGGTEAFF.

J is TRBJ2-5 and V is TRBV2; 7 bases fit TRBD1. Near its end, the DNA agrees better with TRBJ2-7, so the J call may be wrong. Germline V gene sequence: CDR1 SNHLY, CDR2 FYNNEI. This CDR3 is built from 15 residues. Here the CDR3 reads CASTEAGTANYEQYF. Written as DNA, the CDR3 is TGTGCCAGCACCGAGGCCGGGACAGCGAACTACGAGCAGTACTTC.

J is TRBJ2-7 and V is TRBV25-1; D not resolved. V gave up 1 base and J gave up 5 bases, with 3 bases separating them. The germline V gene has CDR1 MGHDK and CDR2 SYGVNS. The CDR3 has 11 residues. CDR3 nucleotide sequence: TGTGCCAGCAGTGAATTGAACGAGCAGTACTTC. It is translated as CASSELNEQYF.

This chain uses TRBV5-1 with TRBJ2-5, with 16 bases matching TRBD2. This CDR3 contains 17 residues. The V gene end was trimmed by 4 bases and the J gene end by 5 bases; junction bases not matched to a gene: 8. The germline CDR1 and CDR2 sequences are SGHRS and YFSETQ. The CDR3 DNA reads TGCGCCAGCAGCAGGGGACTAGCGGGGGGGCCCGAGGAGACCCAGTACTTC. Translation: CASSRGLAGGPEETQYF.

This sequence joins TRBV6-1 and TRBJ1-5; 11 bases align to TRBD1. V dropped 2 bases and J dropped 5; count of bases not matched to a gene: 5. The germline V gene encodes CDR1 MNHNS and CDR2 SASEGT. The CDR3 is 16 amino acids. DNA for the CDR3: TGTGCCAGCAGTGAATCATGGACAGGGGGCCATCAGCCCCAGCATTTT. Its translation: CASSESWTGGHQPQHF.

The chain combines TRBV2 with TRBJ2-7, with D possibly matching TRBD2 (6 bases). V lost 3 bases, J lost 3 bases, and 12 bases lay in between. Germline assignment: CDR1 SNHLY and CDR2 FYNNEI. The CDR3 covers 14 residues. The DNA of the CDR3 is TGTGCCAGCAGTGATTCGGGCGGGATCTACGAGCAGTACTTC. Its protein is CASSDSGGIYEQYF.

As regards this clone: A junction end diverges from the germline sequence, so it may reflect a read error. This chain links TRBV2 with TRBJ2-3; D unresolved. The length of the CDR3 is 14 residues. Germline V CDR1 and CDR2: SNHLY, FYNNEI. In DNA form, the CDR3 reads TGTGCCAGCAGGGAAGGCGACAGCACAGATACGCAGTATTTT. This translates into CASREGDSTDTQYF.

The gene calls are TRBV2 and TRBJ2-3; 11 positions match TRBD2. Trimming at V came to 8 bases and at J to 6 bases, leaving 10 bases not matched to a gene. The CDR3 totals 15 residues. Germline assignment: CDR1 SNHLY and CDR2 FYNNEI. CDR3 DNA: TGTGCCAGCGACAGGACTAGCGGGCCTTCGGATACGCAGTATTTT. It specifies CASDRTSGPSDTQYF. Supplemented by reference TRBV2 and TRBJ2-3, the full variable domain reads EPEVTQTPSHQVTQMGQEVILRCVPISNHLYFYWYRQILGQKVEFLVSFYNNEISEKSEIFDDQFSVERPDGSNFTLKIRSTKLEDSAMYFCASDRTSGPSDTQYFGPGTRLTVL.